This is a list of T cell receptor beta chains from one sample in a study of OX40 agonist ivuxolimab in advanced cancers. Some clones are missing from TCRdb's copy, which holds only in-frame ones; the method was immunoSEQ multiplex PCR. The sample has fewer than 80,000 clones; 80% to 90% are singletons. The specimen was CD4+ or CD8+ T cells sorted from blood, collected in a trial of the OX40 agonist ivuxolimab. The receptor source for this set is an adult with an advanced solid tumor such as melanoma, head and neck, liver or kidney cancer. The CDR3 runs from the conserved cysteine through the conserved F or W. The order of the fields is V gene, D gene, clone size, J gene, CDR3 DNA, CDR3 protein. A D gene is named only where the DNA matches it firmly. Clone size is stated in some rows and not others, as once, few, many or a class when expanded.

TRBV29-1	.	.	TRBJ1-2	TGCAGCGTTGGAAGGCCAGAAGGCTACACCTTC	CSVGRPEGYTF
TRBV7-2	.	once	TRBJ2-7	TGTGCCAGCAGCTTAGCAGCAGGCTCCTACGAGCAGTACTTC	CASSLAAGSYEQYF
TRBV28	TRBD2	.	TRBJ2-2	TGTGCCAGCAGTTCCCTTCTAGCGGGGAACACCGGGGAGCTGTTTTTT	CASSSLLAGNTGELFF
TRBV28	TRBD2	.	TRBJ2-1	TGTGCCAGCAGTTTAGGCGGGAGCTCCTACAATGAGCAGTTCTTC	CASSLGGSSYNEQFF
TRBV7-9	TRBD1	.	TRBJ2-7	TGTGCCAGCAGCTTGACAGGGGGGTACGAGCAGTACTTC	CASSLTGGYEQYF
TRBV7-9	.	few	TRBJ2-2	TGTGCCAGCAGCTTAGTCCCGGTAGCGGCCGGGGAGCTGTTTTTT	CASSLVPVAAGELFF
TRBV18	TRBD2	.	TRBJ2-3	TGTGCCAGCTCACCACCGGCGGTAGCGGGAGGTTTAGATACGCAGTATTTT	CASSPPAVAGGLDTQYF
TRBV28	TRBD1	.	TRBJ1-5	TGTGCCAGCAGTTCGCAACTTCAGGGGGCGAATCAGCCCCAGCATTTT	CASSSQLQGANQPQHF
TRBV4-1	.	.	TRBJ1-3	TGCGCCAGCAGCCAGCAAAGGGGGATCCTAGAGTTTTCAAACACCATATATTTT	CASSQQRGILEFSNTIYF
TRBV7-2	.	.	TRBJ2-7	TGTGCCAGCAGCTTAGACTCGGGTCCCTACGAGCAGTACTTC	CASSLDSGPYEQYF
TRBV9	TRBD1	once	TRBJ1-6	TGTGCCAGCAGTACTACAGGGGGGTCCTATAATTCACCCCTCCACTTT	CASSTTGGSYNSPLHF
TRBV6-5	TRBD1	.	TRBJ1-1	TGTGCCAGCAGTTACGGAGCAGGGGGAAGAGAAGGTGAAGCTTTCTTT	CASSYGAGGREGEAFF
TRBV5-1	.	.	TRBJ1-4	TGCGCCAGCAGCTTGAATCCAACTAATGAAAAACTGTTTTTT	CASSLNPTNEKLFF
TRBV6-4	TRBD2	.	TRBJ2-3	TGTGCCAGCAGTGACTCGGGTAGCGGGAGAGGAGATACGCAGTATTTT	CASSDSGSGRGDTQYF
TRBV5-1	TRBD1	.	TRBJ2-7	TGCGCCAGCAGCGAGAGACAGGGGGCGAACTACGAGCAGTACTTC	CASSERQGANYEQYF
TRBV7-9	TRBD1	.	TRBJ1-4	TGTGCCAGCAGCCCCCAAACAGGGGGCGCGCGAGAAAAACTGTTTTTT	CASSPQTGGAREKLFF
TRBV5-1	.	.	TRBJ2-2	TGCGCCAGCAGCTGGGAATACACCGGGGAGCTGTTTTTT	CASSWEYTGELFF
TRBV4-1	.	.	TRBJ1-1	TGCGCCAGCAGCCAAGATCGGTTAAGGAACACTGAAGCTTTCTTT	CASSQDRLRNTEAFF
TRBV11-3	.	.	TRBJ2-1	TGTGCCAGCAGCTTATCGGGCAGGGCCTCCTCCTACAATGAGCAGTTCTTC	CASSLSGRASSYNEQFF
TRBV5-4	TRBD1	.	TRBJ1-2	TGTGCCAGCAGCTTGGGGACAGGGGTCTATGGCTACACCTTC	CASSLGTGVYGYTF
TRBV27	TRBD1	few	TRBJ1-2	TGTGCCAGCACCTCGACAGGGGGCTATGGCTACACCTTC	CASTSTGGYGYTF
TRBV30	TRBD1	.	TRBJ1-5	TGTGCCTGGTCGGGACAGGGAAATCAGCCCCAGCATTTT	CAWSGQGNQPQHF
TRBV6-6	TRBD1	.	TRBJ1-2	TGTGCCAGCAGTTACTCAGGGGGCGGCTATGGCTACACCTTC	CASSYSGGGYGYTF
TRBV5-6	TRBD1	.	TRBJ2-7	TGTGCCAGCAGCTTGGGTAGCAGGGGGATCTACGAGCAGTACTTC	CASSLGSRGIYEQYF
TRBV28	.	few	TRBJ2-5	TGTGCCAGCACTAACTTCCAAGAGACCCAGTACTTC	CASTNFQETQYF
TRBV7-9	.	once	TRBJ2-7	TGTGCCAGCAGCTTCGAAGTTTACGAGCAGTACTTC	CASSFEVYEQYF
TRBV5-3	.	.	TRBJ2-2	TGTGCCAGAAGCCCCCTTGGACAGCCGTTCGCGAACACCGGGGAGCTGTTTTTT	CARSPLGQPFANTGELFF
TRBV7-9	.	.	TRBJ2-2	TGTGCCAGCAGCTTATATGTGGGTGGCACCGGGGAGCTGTTTTTT	CASSLYVGGTGELFF
TRBV6-5	.	.	TRBJ2-3	TGTGCCAGCAGTTTTGAAGGGGGGGGGACGCCAGATACGCAGTATTTT	CASSFEGGGTPDTQYF
TRBV19	TRBD2	.	TRBJ2-7	TGTGCCAGTAGTTCCCTTCTAGCGGGGGGGCCTGTTCGGCTCTACGAGCAGTACTTC	CASSSLLAGGPVRLYEQYF
TRBV6-5	TRBD1	.	TRBJ1-5	TGTGCCAGCAGTTACGGGGACAGGGGAAATCAGCCCCAGCATTTT	CASSYGDRGNQPQHF
TRBV4-3	.	.	TRBJ1-2	TGCGCCAGCAGCCAAGAGTCGACAGCCTATGGCTACACCTTC	CASSQESTAYGYTF
TRBV14	TRBD2	few	TRBJ2-3	TGTGCCAGCAGCCAAGCGCAGTTTGTTACGACTAGCGGGGTAGATACGCAGTATTTT	CASSQAQFVTTSGVDTQYF
TRBV6-1	.	.	TRBJ1-2	TGTGCCAGCAGTAATATGGGGGGAGGGCTCTATGGCTACACCTTC	CASSNMGGGLYGYTF
TRBV14	.	.	TRBJ1-2	TGTGCCAGCAGCCAAGGGAGCCGGCTCTATGGCTACACCTTC	CASSQGSRLYGYTF
TRBV11-2	.	.	TRBJ2-2	TGTGCCAGCAGCTTAACAGGGATGAACACCGGGGAGCTGTTTTTT	CASSLTGMNTGELFF
TRBV18	.	.	TRBJ1-3	TGTGCCAGCTCACCGGGACTCCTCACAGGGGGAAACACCATATATTTT	CASSPGLLTGGNTIYF
TRBV15	.	.	TRBJ1-2	TGTGCCACCAGCAGAGATCGAGGTTATGGCTACACCTTC	CATSRDRGYGYTF
TRBV18	.	.	TRBJ2-2	TGTGCCAGCTCCCCAAATAAGGGGCCGAACACCGGGGAGCTGTTTTTT	CASSPNKGPNTGELFF
TRBV6-6	TRBD1	.	TRBJ2-7	TGTGCCAGCAGTTACCCGGACAGGAGCGAGCAGTACTTC	CASSYPDRSEQYF
TRBV5-4	TRBD1	.	TRBJ1-3	TGTGCCAGCAGCTTGCGAGGACAGGGGAGGTACGGAAACACCATATATTTT	CASSLRGQGRYGNTIYF
TRBV7-2	TRBD2	.	TRBJ2-5	TGTGCCAGCAGCTCGCAAGGGCTAGCGGGGTTTATGTGGGAGACCCAGTACTTC	CASSSQGLAGFMWETQYF
TRBV20-1	.	.	TRBJ1-2	TGCAGTGCTCAAGACGGATATGGCTACACCTTC	CSAQDGYGYTF
TRBV7-8	.	once	TRBJ2-1	TGTGCCAGCAGCTTAGCAATGAGCTCCTACAATGAGCAGTTCTTC	CASSLAMSSYNEQFF
TRBV4-3	TRBD2	.	TRBJ2-7	TGCGCCAGCAGCCAAGATTTGGCGGGAGGGCGCAACGAGCAGTACTTC	CASSQDLAGGRNEQYF
TRBV28	.	.	TRBJ2-5	TGTGCCAGCAGTTTCGGGGGCGCGGTTGAGACCCAGTACTTC	CASSFGGAVETQYF
TRBV6-1	TRBD2	.	TRBJ2-1	TGTGCCAGCAGCTCCACTGGGCGGGGGATGGATGAGCAGTTCTTC	CASSSTGRGMDEQFF
TRBV6-5	TRBD1	few	TRBJ1-1	TGTGCCAGTAAGGGGGCGGTGAACACTGAAGCTTTCTTT	CASKGAVNTEAFF
TRBV7-8	.	once	TRBJ2-3	TGTGCCAGCAGCTTAGGACCTATAGGGGATACGCAGTATTTT	CASSLGPIGDTQYF
TRBV29-1	.	.	TRBJ2-2	TGCAGCGGGGCGAGGAGGGGATCGGGCGGGGAGCTGTTTTTT	CSGARRGSGGELFF